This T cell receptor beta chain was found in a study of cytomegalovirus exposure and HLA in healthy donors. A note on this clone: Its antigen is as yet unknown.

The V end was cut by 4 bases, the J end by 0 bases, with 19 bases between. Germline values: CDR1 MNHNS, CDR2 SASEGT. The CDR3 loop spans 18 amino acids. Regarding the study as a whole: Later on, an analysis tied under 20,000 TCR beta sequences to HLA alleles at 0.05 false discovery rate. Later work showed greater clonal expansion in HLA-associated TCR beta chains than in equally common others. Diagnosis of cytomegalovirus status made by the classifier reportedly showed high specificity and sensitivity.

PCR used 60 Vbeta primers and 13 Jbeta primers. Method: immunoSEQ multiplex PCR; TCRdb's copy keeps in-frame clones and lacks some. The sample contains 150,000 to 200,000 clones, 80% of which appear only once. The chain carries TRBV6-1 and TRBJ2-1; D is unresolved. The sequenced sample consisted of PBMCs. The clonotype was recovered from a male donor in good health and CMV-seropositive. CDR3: CASSGRSDRWSSYNEQFF. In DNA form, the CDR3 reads TGTGCCAGCAGTGGCCGCTCGGATCGGTGGAGCTCCTACAATGAGCAGTTCTTC.